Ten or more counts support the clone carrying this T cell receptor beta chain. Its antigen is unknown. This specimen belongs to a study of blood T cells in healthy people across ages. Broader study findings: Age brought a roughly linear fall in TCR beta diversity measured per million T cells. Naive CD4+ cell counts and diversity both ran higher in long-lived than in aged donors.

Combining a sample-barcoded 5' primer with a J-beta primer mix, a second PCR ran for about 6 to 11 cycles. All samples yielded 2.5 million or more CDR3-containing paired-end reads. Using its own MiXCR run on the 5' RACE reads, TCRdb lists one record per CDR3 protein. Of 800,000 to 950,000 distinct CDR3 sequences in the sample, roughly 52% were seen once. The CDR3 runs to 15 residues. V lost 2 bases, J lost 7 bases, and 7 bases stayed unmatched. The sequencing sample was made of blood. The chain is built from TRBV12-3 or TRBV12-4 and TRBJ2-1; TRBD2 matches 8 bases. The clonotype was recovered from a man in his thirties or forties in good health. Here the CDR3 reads CASSLFGGGRNEQFF. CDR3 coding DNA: TGTGCCAGCAGTTTATTTGGCGGGGGGAGGAATGAGCAGTTCTTC.